Shown below are 25 T cell receptor beta chains from a single sample sequenced in a study of T cells in Graves' hyperthyroidism and ophthalmopathy. From RNA transcripts, TCR beta CDR3 regions were amplified. Using the HTBI primer set, a first-round RT-PCR was run on the TCR CDR3. TCRdb reprocessed the multiplex PCR reads via MiXCR and lists one record per CDR3 protein. The data contain some 350,000 distinct CDR3 sequences, around a sixth of them singletons. Input material: blood. These receptors were obtained from a woman under 30 with Graves' hyperthyroidism that later progressed to Graves' ophthalmopathy.

This clonotype was detected ten times or more. This rearrangement joins TRBV20-1 to TRBJ2-3; 15 nucleotides agree with TRBD2. The length of the CDR3 is 16 residues. Trimming at V came to 7 bases and at J to 0 bases, leaving 5 bases not matched to a gene. Germline V gives CDR1 DFQATT, CDR2 SNEGSKA (reference sequence). The CDR3 sequence: CSGGLAGGWSTDTQYF. The CDR3 nucleotides read TGCAGTGGGGGACTAGCGGGAGGATGGAGCACAGATACGCAGTATTTT.

J is TRBJ2-7 and V is TRBV3-1; the D gene is possibly TRBD2 (6 bases). CDR1 LGHDT and CDR2 YNNKEL come from the germline V gene (reference sequence). CDR3 size: 14 residues. Trimming cost V 4 bases and J 3 bases, with 13 bases left between them. The CDR3 loop is CASSLGGGNYEQYF. The CDR3, as DNA: TGTGCCAGCAGCCTAGGTGGGGGGAACTACGAGCAGTACTTC.

This clonotype was counted many times. The rearrangement joins TRBV6-1 to TRBJ2-1, with 7 bases fitting TRBD1. The CDR3 covers 16 residues. V shed 4 bases, J shed 3 bases, and the junction held 9 bases outside the gene matches. CDR1 and CDR2 (germline): MNHNS, SASEGT. CDR3 coding DNA: TGTGCCAGCAGTGTGTTAGGACAGGTGATCTACAATGAGCAGTTCTTC. Protein product: CASSVLGQVIYNEQFF.

The chain carries TRBV11-3 and TRBJ2-3, with 8 bases identical to TRBD1. The CDR3 runs to 15 residues. Germline loops: CDR1 SGHNT, CDR2 YENEEA. Trimming at V came to 5 bases and at J to 8 bases, leaving 12 bases not matched to a gene. CDR3 residues: CASSPSGGDRGTQYF. CDR3 nucleotide sequence: TGTGCCAGCAGCCCTTCAGGGGGCGACCGGGGTACGCAGTATTTT.

This clonotype appeared a few times. This chain connects TRBV9 to TRBJ1-5; 7 bases fit TRBD1. The V gene's germline CDR1 is SGDLS and CDR2 YYNGEE. With V trimmed by 3 bases and J by 2 bases, 5 bases remained unmatched. The length of the CDR3 is 15 residues. In DNA, the CDR3 is TGTGCCAGCAGCGCCCAAGGACAGGGCAATCAGCCCCAGCATTTT. This encodes CASSAQGQGNQPQHF.

Ten or more counts support this clonotype. The chain combines TRBV12-3 or TRBV12-4 with TRBJ1-4; D call uncertain. This CDR3 is 16 amino acids long. Trimming pared 2 bases from V and 5 bases from J, leaving 15 bases between. CDR3 DNA: TGTGCCAGCAGTTTAACTCCGGGATACCCAAATGAAAAACTGTTTTTT. The encoded protein is CASSLTPGYPNEKLFF.

In this sample, this clonotype turned up a few times. This chain links TRBV20-1 with TRBJ2-6; perhaps TRBD1 as D (5 bases). The V gene lost 5 bases and the J gene lost 2 bases, with 10 bases spanning the gap. The CDR3 totals 14 residues. Per the germline V gene, CDR1 is DFQATT and CDR2 is SNEGSKA (reference sequence). CDR3 DNA: TGCAGTGCTTCAGGGCGCACTGGGGCCAACGTCCTGACTTTC. Translation gives CSASGRTGANVLTF.

This clonotype was counted between two and nine times. The V gene is TRBV6-1, the J gene TRBJ1-1, with a weak D call TRBD1 (5 bases). V shed 5 bases and J shed 3 bases, with 13 bases lying between them. The CDR3 consists of 14 residues. Germline V CDR1 and CDR2: MNHNS, SASEGT. The CDR3: CASSPRVRDTEAFF. CDR3 nucleotide sequence: TGTGCCAGCAGTCCACGTGTCAGGGACACTGAAGCTTTCTTT.

This clonotype was seen at least ten times. The rearrangement links TRBV11-1 to TRBJ1-5; no reliable D call. The CDR3 is 10 residues long. Germline CDR1 and CDR2: SGHAT and FQDESV (reference sequence). The V gene lost 9 bases and the J gene lost 7 bases, with 7 bases spanning the gap. This CDR3 reads CASLWQPQHF. In DNA, the CDR3 is TGTGCCAGTTTGTGGCAGCCCCAGCATTTT.

This rearrangement joins TRBV6-1 to TRBJ1-5; D not resolved. The ends were cut back, 8 bases at V and 6 bases at J, with 11 bases in the middle. This CDR3 is built from 12 residues. CDR1 and CDR2 (germline): MNHNS, SASEGT. The CDR3: CASGPGSQPQHF. The CDR3 DNA follows: TGTGCCAGCGGTCCGGGGAGTCAGCCCCAGCATTTT.

The sample holds a few counts of this clonotype. The chain's CDR3 is CASSVGRTGAYNEQFF. The DNA for the CDR3 is TGTGCCAGCAGCGTAGGAAGGACAGGAGCGTACAATGAGCAGTTCTTC. V and J are TRBV9 and TRBJ2-1, with 7 nucleotides matching TRBD1. V dropped 0 bases and J dropped 4; count of bases not matched to a gene: 7. CDR3 size: 16 residues. Germline-derived CDR1 and CDR2 are SGDLS and YYNGEE.

At least ten counts were recorded for this clonotype. The V call is TRBV27, the J call TRBJ2-1; D uncertain. V lost 2 bases and J 1 base, leaving 6 bases between the germline ends. The CDR3 loop spans 14 amino acids. Germline V CDR1 and CDR2: MNHEY, SMNVEV (reference sequence). This CDR3 reads CASSLATSYNEQFF. CDR3 DNA sequence: TGTGCCAGCAGTTTAGCTACGTCCTACAATGAGCAGTTCTTC.

In its sample, this clonotype was seen many times. This sequence joins TRBV12-3 or TRBV12-4 and TRBJ2-1, with TRBD1 as a possible D gene (6 bases). The CDR3 sequence is 15 residues long. Trimming removed 5 bases at V and 0 bases at J, with 11 bases between. In nucleotides, the CDR3 is TGTGCCAGCAGTGAGGACAGCTACTCCTACAATGAGCAGTTCTTC. Its translation: CASSEDSYSYNEQFF.

This clonotype was found many times. This chain uses TRBV12-3 or TRBV12-4 with TRBJ2-1, with 7 bases lining up with TRBD2. The junction had 11 bases not matched to a gene; V was cut back by 5 bases and J by 7 bases. This CDR3 is built from 15 residues. The CDR3 spells CASSPSGREYNEQFF. The DNA of the CDR3 is TGTGCCAGCAGTCCCAGCGGGCGGGAGTATAATGAGCAGTTCTTC.

This clonotype was seen a few times. The chain employs TRBV7-9 and TRBJ2-7; the D is unclear. The J call may be incorrect, as the DNA end agrees better with TRBJ2-1. The CDR3 totals 11 residues. The germline V gene encodes CDR1 SEHNR and CDR2 FQNEAQ (reference sequence). The CDR3 spells CASSLPYEQFF. Written as DNA, the CDR3 is TGTGCCAGCAGCCTTCCTTACGAGCAGTTCTTC.

This clonotype was observed many times. This chain uses TRBV6-2 or TRBV6-3 with TRBJ2-2; D unresolved. V was shortened by 2 bases and J by 0 bases, with 19 bases between the two germline ends. CDR3 size: 19 residues. Germline loops: CDR1 MNHEY, CDR2 SVGEGT. CDR3 residues: CASSYAIGPKPSNTGELFF. The DNA of the CDR3 is TGTGCCAGCAGTTACGCAATTGGGCCCAAACCCTCGAACACCGGGGAGCTGTTTTTT.

On this clonotype itself: A junction end diverges from the germline sequence, so it may reflect a read error. The CDR3 DNA sequence: TGTGCTAGCAGCTTAGCTAGCGGGGGGGCAGATACGCAGTATTTT. This encodes CASSLASGGADTQYF. The chain carries TRBV7-7 and TRBJ2-3; 12 bases are a match to TRBD2. Germline values: CDR1 SSHAT, CDR2 FNYEAQ (reference sequence). CDR3 size: 15 residues.

This clonotype appeared many times. V is TRBV10-1 and J is TRBJ2-5; D is unclear. The CDR3 extends over 16 amino acids. Germline V lookup: CDR1 WNHNN, CDR2 SYGVQD (reference sequence). The V gene lost 4 bases and the J gene lost 5 bases, with 20 bases spanning the gap. CDR3 residues: CASSAYCASWVETQYF. CDR3 sequence (DNA): TGCGCCAGCAGTGCATACTGTGCGTCCTGGGTGGAGACCCAGTACTTC.

This clonotype showed up just a few times. V is TRBV6-1 and J is TRBJ1-4; D unresolved. Germline V CDR1 and CDR2: MNHNS, SASEGT. There are 16 residues in the CDR3. Deletions cut 6 bases from V and 5 bases from J, with 19 bases between. CDR3 DNA: TGTGCCAGCAGGCACCCGACCGGGCCAAAAAATGAAAAACTGTTTTTT. It specifies CASRHPTGPKNEKLFF.

This clonotype was found a few times. The rearrangement joins TRBV6-1 to TRBJ2-3; D possibly corresponds to TRBD2 (5 bases). Trimming shortened V by 1 base and J by 6 bases, and 8 bases separated the two germline ends. Germline V gives CDR1 MNHNS, CDR2 SASEGT. CDR3 length: 13 residues. The CDR3 nucleotides read TGTGCCAGCAGTGAAGGGGAGCGGGATACGCAGTATTTT. Its translation: CASSEGERDTQYF.

This clonotype appeared many times. V is TRBV12-3 or TRBV12-4 and J is TRBJ2-7; no clear D. The CDR3 loop spans 12 amino acids. The V and J ends lost 7 bases and 3 bases respectively, with 10 bases between them. This CDR3 reads CASNLSVYEQYF. The CDR3 nucleotides read TGTGCCAGCAATCTTTCCGTCTACGAGCAGTACTTC.

This clonotype came up many times. This chain uses TRBV7-2 with TRBJ2-5, with 8 bases matching TRBD2. This CDR3 has 15 residues. Losses at the gene ends were 2 bases for V and 4 bases for J; bases not matched to a gene: 6. Germline lookup yields CDR1 SGHTA and CDR2 FQGNSA. The CDR3, as DNA: TGTGCCAGCAGCTTACTCGGGCTAGCGGGAGAGACCCAGTACTTC. It encodes CASSLLGLAGETQYF.

This clonotype was counted at least ten times. The chain uses TRBV11-2 and TRBJ2-1; 9 bases fit TRBD1. J was trimmed by 4 bases and V by 4 bases; bases with no gene match: 8. The CDR3 loop spans 16 amino acids. Germline assignment: CDR1 SGHAT and CDR2 FQNNGV. CDR3: CASSWWDRDVYNEQFF. The CDR3 nucleotides are TGTGCCAGCAGCTGGTGGGACAGGGATGTTTACAATGAGCAGTTCTTC.

This clonotype was recorded many times. The chain carries TRBV2 and TRBJ2-1; 8 bases fit TRBD1. This CDR3 region has 13 residues. Germline values: CDR1 SNHLY, CDR2 FYNNEI. With V trimmed by 9 bases and J by 1 base, 2 bases remained unmatched. The CDR3 is CARRTGSYNEQFF. Here the CDR3 DNA reads TGTGCCAGACGGACAGGGTCCTACAATGAGCAGTTCTTC.

This clonotype was seen ten or more times. This chain links TRBV12-3 or TRBV12-4 with TRBJ2-7, with D tentatively TRBD1 (6 bases). Trimming stripped 1 base from V and 6 bases from J, with 10 bases between. The CDR3 is 13 amino acids. The CDR3 here is CASSLGSGAEQYF. CDR3 nucleotide sequence: TGTGCCAGCAGTTTAGGTTCAGGGGCCGAGCAGTACTTC.